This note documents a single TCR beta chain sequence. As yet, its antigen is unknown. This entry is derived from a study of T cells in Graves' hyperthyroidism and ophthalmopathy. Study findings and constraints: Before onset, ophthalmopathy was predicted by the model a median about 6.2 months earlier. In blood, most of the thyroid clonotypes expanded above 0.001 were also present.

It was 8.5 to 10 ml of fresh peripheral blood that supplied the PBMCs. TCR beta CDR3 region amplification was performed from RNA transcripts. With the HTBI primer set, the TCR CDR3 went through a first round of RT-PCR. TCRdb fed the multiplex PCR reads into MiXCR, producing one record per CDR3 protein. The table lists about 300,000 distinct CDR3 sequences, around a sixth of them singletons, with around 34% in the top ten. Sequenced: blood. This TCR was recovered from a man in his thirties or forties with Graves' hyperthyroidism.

CDR3 bases: TGTGCCAGCGCTTTTTCACGCATTCAGTACTTC. Amino acids: CASAFSRIQYF. The genes are TRBV2 and TRBJ2-4; D gene uncertain. CDR1 SNHLY and CDR2 FYNNEI come from the germline V gene. This CDR3 is built from 11 residues. V shed 8 bases and J shed 9 bases, with 11 bases lying between them.